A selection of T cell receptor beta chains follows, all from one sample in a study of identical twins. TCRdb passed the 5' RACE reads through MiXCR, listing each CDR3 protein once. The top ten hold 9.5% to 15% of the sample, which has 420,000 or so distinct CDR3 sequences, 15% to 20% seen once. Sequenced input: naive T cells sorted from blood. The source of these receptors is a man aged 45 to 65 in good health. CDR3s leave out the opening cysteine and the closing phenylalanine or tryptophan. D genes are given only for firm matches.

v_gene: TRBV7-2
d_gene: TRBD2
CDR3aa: ASSKSGGETQY

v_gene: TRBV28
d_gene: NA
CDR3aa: ASTDSGQETQY

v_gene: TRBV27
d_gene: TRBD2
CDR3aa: ASSAGTSGRLERFGELF

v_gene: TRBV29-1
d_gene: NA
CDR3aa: SVGEPTNYGYT

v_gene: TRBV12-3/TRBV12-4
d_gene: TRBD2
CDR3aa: ASSPTSGRSPYTDTQY

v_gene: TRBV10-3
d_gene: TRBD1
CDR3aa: AISPRDRQETQY

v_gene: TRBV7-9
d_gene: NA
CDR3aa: ASSINTYEQY

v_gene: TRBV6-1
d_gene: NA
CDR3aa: ASRERLDNEQF

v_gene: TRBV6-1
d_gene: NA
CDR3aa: ASSEARREGRPQH

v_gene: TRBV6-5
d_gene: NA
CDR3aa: ASSYSSGVSTEAF

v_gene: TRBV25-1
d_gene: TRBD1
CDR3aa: ASSATGNYGYT

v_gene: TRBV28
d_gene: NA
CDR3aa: ASSSMDSLASYEQY

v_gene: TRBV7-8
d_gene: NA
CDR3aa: ASSNQGGREGYT

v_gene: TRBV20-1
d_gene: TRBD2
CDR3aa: SARVTSEGGRDTQY

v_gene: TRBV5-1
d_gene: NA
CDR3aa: ASSSTSFETQY

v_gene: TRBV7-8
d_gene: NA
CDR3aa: ASSLFTDGELF

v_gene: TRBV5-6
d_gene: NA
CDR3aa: ASSLGAAPGNGYT

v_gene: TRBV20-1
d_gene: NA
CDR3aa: SARDAGEYQPQH

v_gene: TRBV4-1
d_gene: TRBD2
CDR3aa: ASSQDGGLAPYIEQF

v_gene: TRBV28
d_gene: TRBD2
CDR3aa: ASSSSGRALTDTQY

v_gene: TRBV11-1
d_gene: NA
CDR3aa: ASRQAMVRARITDTQY

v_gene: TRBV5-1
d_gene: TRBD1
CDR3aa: ASSRLGTPDRGRTGELF

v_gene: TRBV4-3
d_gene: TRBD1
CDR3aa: ASSQGDRDQETQY

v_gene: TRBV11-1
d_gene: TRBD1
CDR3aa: ASSLAPTGPYQETQY

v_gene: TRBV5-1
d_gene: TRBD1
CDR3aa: ASSLNGQGVGELF

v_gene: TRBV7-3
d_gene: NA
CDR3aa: ASSPIGRIPAGEQF

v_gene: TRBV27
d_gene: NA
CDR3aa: ASSSGGLNTEAF

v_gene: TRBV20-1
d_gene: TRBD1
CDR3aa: SARDRWTGGYEQY